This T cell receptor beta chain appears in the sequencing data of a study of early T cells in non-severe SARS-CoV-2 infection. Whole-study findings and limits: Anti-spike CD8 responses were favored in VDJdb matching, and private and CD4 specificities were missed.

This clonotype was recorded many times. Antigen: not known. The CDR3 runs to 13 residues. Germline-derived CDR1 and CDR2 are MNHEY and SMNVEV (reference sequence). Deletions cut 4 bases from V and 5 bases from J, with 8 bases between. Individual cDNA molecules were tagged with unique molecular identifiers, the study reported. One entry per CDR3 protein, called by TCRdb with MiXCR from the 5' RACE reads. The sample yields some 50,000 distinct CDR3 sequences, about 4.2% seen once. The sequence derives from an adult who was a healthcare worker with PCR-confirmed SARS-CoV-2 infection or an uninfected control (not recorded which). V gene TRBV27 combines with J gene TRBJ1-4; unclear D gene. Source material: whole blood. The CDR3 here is CASSSHQNEKLFF. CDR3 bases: TGTGCCAGCAGTTCCCATCAGAATGAAAAACTGTTTTTT. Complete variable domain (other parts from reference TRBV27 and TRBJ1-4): EAQVTQNPRYLITVTGKKLTVTCSQNMNHEYMSWYRQDPGLGLRQIYYSMNVEVTDKGDVPEGYKVSRKEKRNFPLILESPSPNQTSLYFCASSSHQNEKLFFGSGTQLSVL.